In its sample, the clone carrying this TCR beta chain was seen a few times. What it binds is not known. The entry originates in a study of T cell clones after liver transplantation. Study-level background: Three of the eight recipients were HCV-positive; the rest had non-autoimmune, non-viral transplant indications.

There are 14 residues in the CDR3. The V end was cut by 3 bases, the J end by 3 bases, with 9 bases between. The germline gives CDR1 KGHSH, CDR2 LQKENI. Study outcomes and limitations: A significant post-transplant drop in circulating graft-donor-reactive CD4 TCRbeta sequences occurred in most of the 8 subjects. Graft donor-reactive T cells may have migrated into the graft rather than being deleted.

Generated by immunoSEQ multiplex PCR, the TCRdb table keeps only in-frame clones and is missing some. The table has approximately 70,000 clones, under 90% seen once; the top ten hold around 2%. Sequencing was performed on CD4+ T cells from blood, taken roughly 50 months after liver transplant. The chain joins TRBV18 to TRBJ1-5; D gene ambiguous. This clonotype was obtained from a human patient who received a liver transplant. Among the T cells, some may be from the graft donor. The CDR3: CASSPGLVNQPQHF. The CDR3, as DNA: TGTGCCAGCTCACCTGGACTTGTCAATCAGCCCCAGCATTTT.